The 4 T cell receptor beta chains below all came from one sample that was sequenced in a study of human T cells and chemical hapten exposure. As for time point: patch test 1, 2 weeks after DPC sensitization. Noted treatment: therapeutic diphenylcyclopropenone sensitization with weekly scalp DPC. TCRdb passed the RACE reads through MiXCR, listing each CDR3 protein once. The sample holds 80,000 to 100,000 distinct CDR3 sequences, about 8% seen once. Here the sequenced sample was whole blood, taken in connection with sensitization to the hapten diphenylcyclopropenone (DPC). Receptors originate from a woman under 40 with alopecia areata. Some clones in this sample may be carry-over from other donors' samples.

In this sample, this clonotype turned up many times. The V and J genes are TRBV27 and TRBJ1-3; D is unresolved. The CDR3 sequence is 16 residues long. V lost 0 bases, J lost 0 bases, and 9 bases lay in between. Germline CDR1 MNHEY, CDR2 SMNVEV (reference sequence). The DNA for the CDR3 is TGTGCCAGCAGTTTATCGCCGGGCAGCTCTGGAAACACCATATATTTT. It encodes CASSLSPGSSGNTIYF.

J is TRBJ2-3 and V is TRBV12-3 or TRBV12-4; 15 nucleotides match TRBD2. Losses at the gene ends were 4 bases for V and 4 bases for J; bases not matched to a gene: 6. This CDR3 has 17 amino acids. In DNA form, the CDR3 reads TGTGCCAGCAGTTCCGGGACTAGCGGGGGGAATGCAGATACGCAGTATTTT. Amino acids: CASSSGTSGGNADTQYF.

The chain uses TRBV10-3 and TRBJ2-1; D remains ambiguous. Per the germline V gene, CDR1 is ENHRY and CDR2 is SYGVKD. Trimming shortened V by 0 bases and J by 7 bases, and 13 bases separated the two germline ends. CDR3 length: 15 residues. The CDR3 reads CAISESIILTNEQFF. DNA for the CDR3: TGTGCCATCAGTGAGTCGATAATCCTCACTAATGAGCAGTTCTTC.

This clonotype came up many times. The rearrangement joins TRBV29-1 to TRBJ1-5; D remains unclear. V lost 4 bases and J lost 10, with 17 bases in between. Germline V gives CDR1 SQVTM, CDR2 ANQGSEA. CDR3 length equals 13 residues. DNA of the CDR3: TGCAGCGTTGGTATCGGGCCCGATGGCCCCCAGCATTTT. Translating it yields CSVGIGPDGPQHF.